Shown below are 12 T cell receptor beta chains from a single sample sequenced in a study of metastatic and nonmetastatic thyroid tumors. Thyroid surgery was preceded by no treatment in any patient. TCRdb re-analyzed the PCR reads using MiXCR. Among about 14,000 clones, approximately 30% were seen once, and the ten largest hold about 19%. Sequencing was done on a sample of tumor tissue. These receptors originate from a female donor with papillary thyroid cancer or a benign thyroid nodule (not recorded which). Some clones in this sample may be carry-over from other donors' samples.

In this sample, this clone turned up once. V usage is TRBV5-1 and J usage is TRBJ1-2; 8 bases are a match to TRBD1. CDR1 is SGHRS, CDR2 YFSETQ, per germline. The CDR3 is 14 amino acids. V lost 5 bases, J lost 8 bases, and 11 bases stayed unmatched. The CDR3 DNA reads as TGCGCCAGCAGTCCCTCAGGGGGCGAAGAAGGCTACACCTTC. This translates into CASSPSGGEEGYTF.

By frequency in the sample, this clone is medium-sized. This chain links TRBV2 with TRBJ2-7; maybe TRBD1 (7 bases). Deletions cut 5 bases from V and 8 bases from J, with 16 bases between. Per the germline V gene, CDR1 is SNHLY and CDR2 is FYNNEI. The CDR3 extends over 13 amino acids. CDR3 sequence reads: CASSRRGQPKQYF. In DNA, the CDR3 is TGTGCCAGCAGTCGGAGGGGGCAACCGAAGCAGTACTTC.

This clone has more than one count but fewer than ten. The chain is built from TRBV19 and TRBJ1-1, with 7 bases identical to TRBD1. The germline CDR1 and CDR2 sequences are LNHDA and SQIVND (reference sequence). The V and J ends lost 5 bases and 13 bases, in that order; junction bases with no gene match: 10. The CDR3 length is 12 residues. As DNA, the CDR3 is TGTGCCAGTAGTCCAAGAACAGGGGCGGATTTCTTT. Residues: CASSPRTGADFF.

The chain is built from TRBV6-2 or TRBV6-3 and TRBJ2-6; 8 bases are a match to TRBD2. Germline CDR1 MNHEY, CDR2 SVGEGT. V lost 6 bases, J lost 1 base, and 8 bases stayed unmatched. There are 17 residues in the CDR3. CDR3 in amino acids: CASSYGGESSGANVLTF. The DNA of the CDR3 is TGTGCCAGCAGCTACGGGGGGGAGTCGTCTGGGGCCAACGTCCTGACTTTC.

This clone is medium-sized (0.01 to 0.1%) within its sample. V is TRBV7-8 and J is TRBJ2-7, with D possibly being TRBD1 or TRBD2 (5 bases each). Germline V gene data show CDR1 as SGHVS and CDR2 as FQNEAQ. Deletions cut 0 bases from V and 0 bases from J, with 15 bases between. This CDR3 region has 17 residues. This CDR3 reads CASSLAGTLASSYEQYF. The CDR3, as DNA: TGTGCCAGCAGCTTAGCCGGGACGTTGGCGAGCTCCTACGAGCAGTACTTC.

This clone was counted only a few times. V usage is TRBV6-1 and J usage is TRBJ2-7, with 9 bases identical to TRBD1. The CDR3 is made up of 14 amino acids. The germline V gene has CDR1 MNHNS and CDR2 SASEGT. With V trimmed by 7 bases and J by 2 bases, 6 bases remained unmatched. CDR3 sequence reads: CASTLTGGAYEQYF. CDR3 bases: TGTGCCAGCACCCTGACAGGGGGGGCCTACGAGCAGTACTTC.

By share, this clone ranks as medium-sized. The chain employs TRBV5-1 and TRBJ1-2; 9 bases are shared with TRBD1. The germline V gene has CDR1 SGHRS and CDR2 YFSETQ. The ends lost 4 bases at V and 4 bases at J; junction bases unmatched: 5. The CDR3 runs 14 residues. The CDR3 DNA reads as TGCGCCAGCAGCGCACAGGGGGCTTCCTATGGCTACACCTTC. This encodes CASSAQGASYGYTF.

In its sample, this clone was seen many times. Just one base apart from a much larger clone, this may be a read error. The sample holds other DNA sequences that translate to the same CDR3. CDR3: CSARRPGLAGVYGQYF. CDR3 DNA sequence: TGCAGTGCTAGACGACCGGGACTAGCGGGGGTGTACGGGCAGTACTTC. V and J are TRBV20-1 and TRBJ2-7, with TRBD2 matching over 14 bases. Germline lookup yields CDR1 DFQATT and CDR2 SNEGSKA (reference sequence). The CDR3 length is 16 residues.

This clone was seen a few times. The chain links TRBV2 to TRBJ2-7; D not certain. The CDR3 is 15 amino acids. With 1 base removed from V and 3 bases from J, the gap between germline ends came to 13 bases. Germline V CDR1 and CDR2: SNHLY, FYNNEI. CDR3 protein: CASSEDRAKSYEQYF. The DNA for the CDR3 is TGTGCCAGCAGTGAAGACCGGGCCAAGAGCTACGAGCAGTACTTC.

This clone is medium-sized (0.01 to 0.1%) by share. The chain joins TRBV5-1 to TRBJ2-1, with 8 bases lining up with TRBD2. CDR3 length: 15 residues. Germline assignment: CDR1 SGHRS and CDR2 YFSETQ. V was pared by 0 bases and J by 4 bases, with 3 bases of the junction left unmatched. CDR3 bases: TGCGCCAGCAGCTTGGTAACTAGCGGTTACAATGAGCAGTTCTTC. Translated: CASSLVTSGYNEQFF.

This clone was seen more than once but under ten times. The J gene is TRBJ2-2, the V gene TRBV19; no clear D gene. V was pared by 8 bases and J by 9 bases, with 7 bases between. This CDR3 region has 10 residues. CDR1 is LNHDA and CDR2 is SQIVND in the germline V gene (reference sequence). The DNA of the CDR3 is TGTGCCAGTGGTCACCGGGAGCTGTTTTTT. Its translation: CASGHRELFF. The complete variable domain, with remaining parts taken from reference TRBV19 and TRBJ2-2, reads DGGITQSPKYLFRKEGQNVTLSCEQNLNHDAMYWYRQDPGQGLRLIYYSQIVNDFQKGDIAEGYSVSREKKESFPLTVTSAQKNPTAFYLCASGHRELFFGEGSRLTVL.

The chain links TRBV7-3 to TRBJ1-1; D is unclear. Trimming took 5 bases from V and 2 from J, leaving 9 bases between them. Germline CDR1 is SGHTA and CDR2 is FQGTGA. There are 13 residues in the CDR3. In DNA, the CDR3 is TGTGCCAGCAGCCCGGAAGCTAACACTGAAGCTTTCTTT. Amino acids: CASSPEANTEAFF. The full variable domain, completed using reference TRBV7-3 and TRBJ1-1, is GAGVSQTPSNKVTEKGKYVELRCDPISGHTALYWYRQSLGQGPEFLIYFQGTGAADDSGLPNDRFFAVRPEGSVSTLKIQRTERGDSAVYLCASSPEANTEAFFGQGTRLTVV.